The 20 T cell receptor beta chains below all came from one sample that was sequenced in a study of blood T cell repertoires in COVID-19. Using immunoSEQ multiplex PCR, the repertoire was profiled, and TCRdb retains in-frame clones only, with some absent. The sample lists 150,000 to 200,000 clones, approximately 80% occurring once. Material for sequencing was peripheral blood. The receptors were gathered from a woman aged 40 to 49 with COVID-19, enrolled during active disease.

This chain joins TRBV30 and TRBJ2-3, with a tentative D call TRBD1 (5 bases). The CDR3 sequence is 12 residues long. V lost 7 bases and J lost 5, with 13 bases in between. CDR1 GTSNPN and CDR2 SVGIG come from the germline V gene (reference sequence). CDR3 nucleotide sequence: TGTGCCTCCAATCGCCAGGGAGATACGCAGTATTTT. This sequence encodes CASNRQGDTQYF.

The chain combines TRBV2 with TRBJ1-1; D not resolved. V lost 5 bases and J lost 0, with 10 bases in between. Germline lookup yields CDR1 SNHLY and CDR2 FYNNEI. This CDR3 is 14 amino acids long. CDR3 in DNA: TGTGCCAGCAGTCCCGAGGTCATGAACACTGAAGCTTTCTTT. Its protein product is CASSPEVMNTEAFF. Complete variable domain (other parts from reference TRBV2 and TRBJ1-1): EPEVTQTPSHQVTQMGQEVILRCVPISNHLYFYWYRQILGQKVEFLVSFYNNEISEKSEIFDDQFSVERPDGSNFTLKIRSTKLEDSAMYFCASSPEVMNTEAFFGQGTRLTVV.

The genes are TRBV19 and TRBJ2-7, with a possible D match to TRBD2 (6 bases). This CDR3 comprises 13 residues. Trimming stripped 3 bases from V and 5 bases from J, with 11 bases between. Germline CDR1 and CDR2: LNHDA and SQIVND (reference sequence). The DNA of the CDR3 is TGTGCCAGTAGTATCTCCGGGGGTAACGAGCAGTACTTC. Encoded protein: CASSISGGNEQYF.

This chain connects TRBV9 to TRBJ2-1, with D perhaps TRBD1 (6 bases). Trimming left V 3 bases short and J 7 bases short, with 20 bases between. The CDR3 is made up of 16 amino acids. Germline V gene lookup returns CDR1 SGDLS and CDR2 YYNGEE. CDR3 coding DNA: TGTGCCAGCAGCGACCCTATACTACAGGGTGGGAATGAGCAGTTCTTC. It yields the protein CASSDPILQGGNEQFF. The entire variable domain, with the rest obtained from reference TRBV9 and TRBJ2-1, is as follows: DSGVTQTPKHLITATGQRVTLRCSPRSGDLSVYWYQQSLDQGLQFLIQYYNGEERAKGNILERFSAQQFPDLHSELNLSSLELGDSALYFCASSDPILQGGNEQFFGPGTRLTVL.

The chain combines TRBV9 with TRBJ2-1; TRBD2 agrees at 7 bases. This CDR3 has 14 residues. J lost 8 bases, V lost 7 bases, and 12 bases had no gene match. Per the germline V gene, CDR1 is SGDLS and CDR2 is YYNGEE. As DNA, the CDR3 is TGTGCCAGCCAGGGCGGGGGTTTTACAGATGAGCAGTTCTTC. Amino acid sequence: CASQGGGFTDEQFF.

The rearrangement links TRBV5-4 to TRBJ2-2; the match to TRBD2 covers 10 bases. The germline V gene has CDR1 SGHNT and CDR2 YYREEE (reference sequence). The CDR3 extends over 16 amino acids. V lost 4 bases and J lost 1; bases outside the gene matches: 4. The CDR3, as DNA: TGTGCCAGCAGCGCGACTAGCGGGCTGAACACCGGGGAGCTGTTTTTT. This gives the protein CASSATSGLNTGELFF.

In its sample, this clone was seen once. This chain uses TRBV28 with TRBJ2-7; maybe TRBD1 (7 bases). The ends were cut back, 10 bases at V and 3 bases at J, with 22 bases in the middle. CDR1 and CDR2 (germline): MDHEN, SYDVKM. CDR3 length: 15 residues. The DNA for the CDR3 is TGTGCCACGCGGGGAACGGGACAGAGACTCTACGAGCAGTACTTC. As protein: CATRGTGQRLYEQYF.

This clone occurred once. This chain connects TRBV30 to TRBJ1-2; no definite D call. Trimming took 2 bases from V and 5 from J, leaving 15 bases between them. This CDR3 has 14 residues. Germline loops: CDR1 GTSNPN, CDR2 SVGIG (reference sequence). In DNA, the CDR3 is TGTGCCTGGAGTCGGGTCGGGGAGGAATATGGCTACACCTTC. Translation: CAWSRVGEEYGYTF.

The J gene is TRBJ2-7, the V gene TRBV4-1; D call uncertain. Trimming cost V 5 bases and J 1 base, with 18 bases left between them. The CDR3 has 16 amino acids. From germline, CDR1 is MGHRA and CDR2 YSYEKL. CDR3 region: CASSVLSDLVSYEQYF. CDR3 bases: TGCGCCAGCAGCGTCCTTTCAGATCTTGTATCCTACGAGCAGTACTTC.

J is TRBJ2-4 and V is TRBV7-9, with D perhaps matching TRBD2 (5 bases). The germline CDR1 and CDR2 sequences are SEHNR and FQNEAQ (reference sequence). The CDR3 runs to 14 residues. V lost 3 bases, J lost 2 bases, and 8 bases lay in between. CDR3 in DNA: TGTGCCAGCAGCTTCCGGGAACCCAAAAACATTCAGTACTTC. Amino acids: CASSFREPKNIQYF.

This chain links TRBV24-1 with TRBJ1-2; TRBD1 aligns across 8 bases. CDR1 KGHDR and CDR2 SFDVKD come from the germline V gene. V shed 2 bases and J 4 bases; nucleotides not matched to a gene: 11. This CDR3 region has 17 residues. Here the CDR3 reads CATSDSRRQGSPYGYTF. As DNA, the CDR3 is TGTGCCACCAGTGATTCCCGCAGACAGGGGAGTCCCTATGGCTACACCTTC.

This clone was recorded many times. This chain connects TRBV4-2 to TRBJ2-3; 12 positions agree with TRBD2. The V gene end was trimmed by 0 bases and the J gene end by 6 bases; junction bases not matched to a gene: 4. Germline CDR1 LGHNA, CDR2 YNFKEQ. CDR3 size: 16 residues. CDR3 loop: CASSQDPTSGGDTQYF. In nucleotides, the CDR3 is TGTGCCAGCAGCCAAGATCCCACTAGCGGGGGGGATACGCAGTATTTT.

The chain combines TRBV7-9 with TRBJ2-5; D ambiguous. CDR1 is SEHNR and CDR2 is FQNEAQ in the germline V gene (reference sequence). V lost 5 bases to trimming and J lost 5 bases, with 6 bases between them. The CDR3 consists of 11 residues. CDR3 sequence (DNA): TGTGCCAGCAGCCTTATGGAGACCCAGTACTTC. Translating it yields CASSLMETQYF.

This clone was detected only once. The chain has TRBV10-2 and TRBJ2-1; D might be TRBD2 (5 bases). Germline V gene lookup returns CDR1 WSHSY and CDR2 SAAADI. With 0 bases removed from V and 16 bases from J, the gap between germline ends came to 16 bases. This CDR3 is built from 13 residues. The CDR3 sequence is CASSESGWRPHFF. In nucleotides, the CDR3 is TGCGCCAGCAGTGAGTCGGGTTGGAGGCCCCATTTCTTC.

This chain uses TRBV6-1 with TRBJ2-3, with D unclear. V shed 3 bases and J shed 7 bases, with 8 bases lying between them. This CDR3 contains 12 residues. Germline loops: CDR1 MNHNS, CDR2 SASEGT. As DNA, the CDR3 is TGTGCCAGCAGTGAGTCCGTAAATACGCAGTATTTT. It codes for CASSESVNTQYF.

This CDR3 is CASRRSGNSNQPQHF. The CDR3 nucleotides are TGTGCCAGCAGGAGATCAGGGAATAGCAATCAGCCCCAGCATTTT. The V gene is TRBV6-5, the J gene TRBJ1-5, with D possibly being TRBD1 (5 bases). CDR3 length equals 15 residues. V dropped 6 bases and J dropped 0 bases, with 12 bases sitting between them. In germline, CDR1 is MNHEY, CDR2 SVGAGI.

This clone was picked up a small number of times. This chain joins TRBV30 and TRBJ2-2; no reliable D call. V gave up 2 bases and J gave up 4 bases, with 11 bases separating them. The CDR3 covers 14 residues. Germline V gives CDR1 GTSNPN, CDR2 SVGIG (reference sequence). As DNA, the CDR3 is TGTGCCTGGAGTCCCCCCCCGTTCACCGGGGAGCTGTTTTTT. It specifies CAWSPPPFTGELFF.

This clone was recorded once. This rearrangement joins TRBV19 to TRBJ1-4, with D perhaps TRBD1 (5 bases). With 8 bases removed from V and 7 bases from J, the gap between germline ends came to 17 bases. This CDR3 region has 14 residues. Germline V gives CDR1 LNHDA, CDR2 SQIVND (reference sequence). The CDR3 reads CASRQTDKGEKLFF. CDR3 sequence (DNA): TGTGCCAGTCGACAGACTGATAAAGGTGAAAAACTGTTTTTT.

This chain connects TRBV14 to TRBJ2-5; the match to TRBD1 covers 10 bases. The CDR3 runs to 15 residues. V gave up 3 bases and J gave up 4 bases; unmatched junction bases: 5. The germline CDR1 and CDR2 sequences are SGHDN and FVKESK. CDR3 nucleotide sequence: TGTGCCAGCAGCCACTATCGACAGGGGGCAGAGACCCAGTACTTC. Its protein is CASSHYRQGAETQYF. The full variable domain, with the rest looked up from reference TRBV14 and TRBJ2-5, is EAGVTQFPSHSVIEKGQTVTLRCDPISGHDNLYWYRRVMGKEIKFLLHFVKESKQDESGMPNNRFLAERTGGTYSTLKVQPAELEDSGVYFCASSHYRQGAETQYFGPGTRLLVL.

J is TRBJ1-5 and V is TRBV19; D unresolved. Germline V gene sequence: CDR1 LNHDA, CDR2 SQIVND (reference sequence). This CDR3 contains 12 residues. V was trimmed by 8 bases and J by 3 bases, leaving 8 bases between them. The CDR3 here is CASRTSNQPQHF. The CDR3 nucleotides are TGTGCCAGTCGCACTTCCAATCAGCCCCAGCATTTT.